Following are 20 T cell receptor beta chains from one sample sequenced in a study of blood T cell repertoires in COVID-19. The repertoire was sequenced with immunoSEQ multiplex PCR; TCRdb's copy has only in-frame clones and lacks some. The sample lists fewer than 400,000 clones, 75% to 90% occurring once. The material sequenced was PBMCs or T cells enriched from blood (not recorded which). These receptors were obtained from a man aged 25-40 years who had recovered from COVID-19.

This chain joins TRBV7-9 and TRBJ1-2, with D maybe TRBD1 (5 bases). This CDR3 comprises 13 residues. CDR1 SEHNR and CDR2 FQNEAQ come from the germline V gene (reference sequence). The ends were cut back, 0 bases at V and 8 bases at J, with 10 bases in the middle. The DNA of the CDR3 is TGTGCCAGCAGCTTAGCGGGCAGGGTCGGCTACACCTTC. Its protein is CASSLAGRVGYTF.

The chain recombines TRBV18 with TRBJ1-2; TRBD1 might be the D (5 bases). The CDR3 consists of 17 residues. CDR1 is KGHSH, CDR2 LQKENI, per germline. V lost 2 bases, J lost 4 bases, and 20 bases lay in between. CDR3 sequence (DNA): TGTGCCAGCTCACCATACGTGGGGGAGGGAGTTATCTATGGCTACACCTTC. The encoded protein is CASSPYVGEGVIYGYTF.

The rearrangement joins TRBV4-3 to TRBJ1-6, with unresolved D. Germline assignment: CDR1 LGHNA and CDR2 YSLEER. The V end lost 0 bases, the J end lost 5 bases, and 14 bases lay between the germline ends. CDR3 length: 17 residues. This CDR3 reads CASSQEATDTNNSPLHF. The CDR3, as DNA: TGCGCCAGCAGCCAAGAGGCTACAGATACGAATAATTCACCCCTCCACTTT.

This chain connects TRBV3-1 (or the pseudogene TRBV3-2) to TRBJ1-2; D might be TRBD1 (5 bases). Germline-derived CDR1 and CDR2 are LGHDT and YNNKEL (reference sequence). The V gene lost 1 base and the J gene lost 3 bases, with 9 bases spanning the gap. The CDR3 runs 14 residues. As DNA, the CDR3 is TGTGCCAGCAGCCAAGGCCAGGGCCACTATGGCTACACCTTC. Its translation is CASSQGQGHYGYTF.

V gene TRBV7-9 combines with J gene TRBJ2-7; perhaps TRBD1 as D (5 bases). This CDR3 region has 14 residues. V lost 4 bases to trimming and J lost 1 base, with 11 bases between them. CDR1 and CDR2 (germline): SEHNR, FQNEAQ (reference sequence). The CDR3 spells CASSSSDRSYEQYF. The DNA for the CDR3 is TGTGCCAGCAGCTCCTCCGACAGATCCTACGAGCAGTACTTC.

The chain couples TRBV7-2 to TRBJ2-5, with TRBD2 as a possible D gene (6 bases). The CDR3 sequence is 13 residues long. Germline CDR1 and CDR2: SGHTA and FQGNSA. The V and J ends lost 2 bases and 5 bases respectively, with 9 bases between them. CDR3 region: CASSLMLAETQYF. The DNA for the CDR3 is TGTGCCAGCAGCTTAATGCTAGCGGAGACCCAGTACTTC.

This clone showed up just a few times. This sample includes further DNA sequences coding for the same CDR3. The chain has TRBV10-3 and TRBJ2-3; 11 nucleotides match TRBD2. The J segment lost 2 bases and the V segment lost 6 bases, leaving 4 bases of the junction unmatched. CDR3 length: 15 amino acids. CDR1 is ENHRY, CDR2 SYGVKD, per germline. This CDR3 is CAISLAGGLTDTQYF. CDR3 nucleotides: TGTGCCATCAGCCTAGCGGGGGGACTCACAGATACGCAGTATTTT.

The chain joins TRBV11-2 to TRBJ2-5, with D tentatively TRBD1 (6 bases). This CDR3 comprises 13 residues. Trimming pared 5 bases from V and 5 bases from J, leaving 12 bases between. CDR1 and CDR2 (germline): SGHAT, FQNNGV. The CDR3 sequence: CASSEQGLETQYF. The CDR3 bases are TGTGCCAGCAGCGAGCAGGGGTTGGAGACCCAGTACTTC. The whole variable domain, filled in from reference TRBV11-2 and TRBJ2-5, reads EAGVAQSPRYKIIEKRQSVAFWCNPISGHATLYWYQQILGQGPKLLIQFQNNGVVDDSQLPKDRFSAERLKGVDSTLKIQPAKLEDSAVYLCASSEQGLETQYFGPGTRLLVL.

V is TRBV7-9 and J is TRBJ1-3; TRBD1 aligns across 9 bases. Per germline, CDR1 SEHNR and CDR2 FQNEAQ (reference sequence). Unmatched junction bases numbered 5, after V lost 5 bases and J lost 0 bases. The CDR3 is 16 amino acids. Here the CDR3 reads CASSQWTGDSGNTIYF. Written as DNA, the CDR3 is TGTGCCAGCAGCCAGTGGACAGGGGACTCTGGAAACACCATATATTTT.

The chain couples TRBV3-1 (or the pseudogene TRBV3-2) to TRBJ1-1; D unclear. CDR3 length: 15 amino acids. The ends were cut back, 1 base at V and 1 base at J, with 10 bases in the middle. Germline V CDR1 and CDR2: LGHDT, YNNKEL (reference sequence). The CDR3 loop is CASSQGGVRNTEAFF. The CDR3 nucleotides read TGTGCCAGCAGCCAAGGCGGAGTGCGGAACACTGAAGCTTTCTTT.

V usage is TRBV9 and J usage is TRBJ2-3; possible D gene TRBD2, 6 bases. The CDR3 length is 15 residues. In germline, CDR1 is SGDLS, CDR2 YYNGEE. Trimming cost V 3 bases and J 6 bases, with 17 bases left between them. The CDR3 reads CASSARSGGFDTQYF. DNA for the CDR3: TGTGCCAGCAGCGCACGGAGCGGAGGGTTCGATACGCAGTATTTT.

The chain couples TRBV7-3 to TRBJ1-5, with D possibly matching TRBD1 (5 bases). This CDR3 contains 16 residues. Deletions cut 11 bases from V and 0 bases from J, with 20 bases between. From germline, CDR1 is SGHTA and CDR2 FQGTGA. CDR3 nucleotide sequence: TGTGCCGGACAAGGGAATCAGGGTTATAGCAATCAGCCCCAGCATTTT. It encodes CAGQGNQGYSNQPQHF.

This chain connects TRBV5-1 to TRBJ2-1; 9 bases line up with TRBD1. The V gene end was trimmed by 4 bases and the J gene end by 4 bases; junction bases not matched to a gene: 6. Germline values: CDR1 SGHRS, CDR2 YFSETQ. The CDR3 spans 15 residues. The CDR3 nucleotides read TGCGCCAGCAGCGTACAGGGGGCGGAATACAATGAGCAGTTCTTC. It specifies CASSVQGAEYNEQFF.

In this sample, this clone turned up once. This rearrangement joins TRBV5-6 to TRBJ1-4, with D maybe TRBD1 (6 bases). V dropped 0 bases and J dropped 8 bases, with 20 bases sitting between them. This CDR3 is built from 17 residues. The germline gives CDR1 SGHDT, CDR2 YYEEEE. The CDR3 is CASSLVADWGLGEKLFF. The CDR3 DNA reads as TGTGCCAGCAGCTTGGTCGCCGATTGGGGGCTGGGGGAAAAACTGTTTTTT.

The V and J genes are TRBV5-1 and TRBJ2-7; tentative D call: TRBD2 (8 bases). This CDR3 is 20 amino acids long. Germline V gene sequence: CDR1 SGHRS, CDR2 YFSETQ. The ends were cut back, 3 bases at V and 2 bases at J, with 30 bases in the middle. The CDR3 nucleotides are TGCGCCAGCAGCTATTATCCGGGAGGGGACAGCCGGTACTTTGCCTACGAGCAGTACTTC. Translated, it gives CASSYYPGGDSRYFAYEQYF.

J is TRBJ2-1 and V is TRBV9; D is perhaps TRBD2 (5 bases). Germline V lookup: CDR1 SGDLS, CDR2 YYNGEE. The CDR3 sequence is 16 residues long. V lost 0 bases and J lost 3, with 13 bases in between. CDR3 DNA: TGTGCCAGCAGCGTAGGAGGCCTAGCAATCTACAATGAGCAGTTCTTC. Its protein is CASSVGGLAIYNEQFF.

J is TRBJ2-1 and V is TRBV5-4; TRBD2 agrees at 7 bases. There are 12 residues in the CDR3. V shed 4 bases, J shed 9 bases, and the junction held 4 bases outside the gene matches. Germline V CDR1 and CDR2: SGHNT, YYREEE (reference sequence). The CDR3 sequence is CASSLGGSEQFF. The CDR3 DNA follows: TGTGCCAGCAGCCTGGGAGGGAGTGAGCAGTTCTTC.

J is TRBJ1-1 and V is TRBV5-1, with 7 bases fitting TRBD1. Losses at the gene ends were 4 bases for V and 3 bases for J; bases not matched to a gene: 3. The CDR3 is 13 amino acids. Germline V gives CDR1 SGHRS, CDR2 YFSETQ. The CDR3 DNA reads TGCGCCAGCAGCGAGGACAGGTACACTGAAGCTTTCTTT. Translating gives CASSEDRYTEAFF.

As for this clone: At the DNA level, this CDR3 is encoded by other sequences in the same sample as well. The CDR3 sequence is CASSTGQGTYGYTF. CDR3 in DNA: TGCGCCAGCAGCACGGGACAGGGGACCTATGGCTACACCTTC. The chain has TRBV5-1 and TRBJ1-2; TRBD1 matches 10 bases. The CDR3 covers 14 residues. Germline CDR1 SGHRS, CDR2 YFSETQ. Unmatched junction bases numbered 4, after V lost 4 bases and J lost 4 bases.

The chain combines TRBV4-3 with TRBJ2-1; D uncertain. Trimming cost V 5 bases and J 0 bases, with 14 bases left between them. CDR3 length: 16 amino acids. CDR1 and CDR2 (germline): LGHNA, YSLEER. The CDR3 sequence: CASSKGSTHSYNEQFF. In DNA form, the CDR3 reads TGCGCCAGCAGCAAAGGAAGCACTCACTCCTACAATGAGCAGTTCTTC.